This TCR beta chain was identified during a study of shared clonotypes between healthy human individuals. Study background: The donors, a couple of women and a few men, were aged 18 to 49. Whole-study results and caveats: Among non-shared clonotypes, generation probabilities were lower than among those shared by all four donors.

Comment on this clone: Its antigen is unidentified.

When replicate PCRs were run on sorted subsets, they used around 200 ng DNA, about 30,000 T cell genomes. Using immunoSEQ multiplex PCR, the repertoire was profiled, and TCRdb retains in-frame clones only, with some absent. The data contain a few million clones, 93% of them singletons. Sequenced material: naive CD4+ T cells from PBMCs. Subset defined: CD45RA+ positively selected. This sequence originates from a young man in good health. Some clones in this sample may be carry-over from other donors' samples.

Here the CDR3 DNA reads TGTGCCAGTAACAAGCAGGGGGCTGGGGATCAGCCCCAGCATTTT. It encodes CASNKQGAGDQPQHF. The V and J genes are TRBV2 and TRBJ1-5, with TRBD1 matching over 8 bases. The trim removed 9 bases at V and 5 bases at J, leaving 12 bases unmatched. The CDR3 is 15 residues long. Germline V CDR1 and CDR2: SNHLY, FYNNEI.